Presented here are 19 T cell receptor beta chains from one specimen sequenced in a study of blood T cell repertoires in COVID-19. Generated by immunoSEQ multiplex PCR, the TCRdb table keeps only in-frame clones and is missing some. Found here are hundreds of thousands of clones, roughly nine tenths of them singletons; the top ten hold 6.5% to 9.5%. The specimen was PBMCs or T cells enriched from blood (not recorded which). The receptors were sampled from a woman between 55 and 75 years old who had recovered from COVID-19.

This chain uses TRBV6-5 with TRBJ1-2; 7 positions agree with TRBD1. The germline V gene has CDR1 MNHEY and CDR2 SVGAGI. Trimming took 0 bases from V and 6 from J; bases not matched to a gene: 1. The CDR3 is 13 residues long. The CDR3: CASSYSTGHGYTF. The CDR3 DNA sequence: TGTGCCAGCAGTTACTCGACAGGGCATGGCTACACCTTC.

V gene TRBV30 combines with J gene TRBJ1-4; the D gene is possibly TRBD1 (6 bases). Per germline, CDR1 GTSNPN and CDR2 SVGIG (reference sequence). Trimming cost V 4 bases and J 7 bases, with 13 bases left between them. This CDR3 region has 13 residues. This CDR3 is CAWTLQGSEKLFF. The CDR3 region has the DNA TGTGCCTGGACTCTCCAGGGGAGTGAAAAACTGTTTTTT.

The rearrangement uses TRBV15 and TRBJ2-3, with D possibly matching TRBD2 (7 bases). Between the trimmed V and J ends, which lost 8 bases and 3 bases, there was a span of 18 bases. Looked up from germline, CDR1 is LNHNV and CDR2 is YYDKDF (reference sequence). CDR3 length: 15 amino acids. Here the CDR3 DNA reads TGTGCCACCCATGTGGGCGGGGGCCGTACAGATACGCAGTATTTT. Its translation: CATHVGGGRTDTQYF.

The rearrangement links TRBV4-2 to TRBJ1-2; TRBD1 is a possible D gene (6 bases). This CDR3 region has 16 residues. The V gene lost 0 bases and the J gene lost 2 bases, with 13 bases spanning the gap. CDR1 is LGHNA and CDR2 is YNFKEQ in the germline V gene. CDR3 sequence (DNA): TGTGCCAGCAGCCAAGATCAGGCAGGGGTAAACTATGGCTACACCTTC. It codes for CASSQDQAGVNYGYTF.

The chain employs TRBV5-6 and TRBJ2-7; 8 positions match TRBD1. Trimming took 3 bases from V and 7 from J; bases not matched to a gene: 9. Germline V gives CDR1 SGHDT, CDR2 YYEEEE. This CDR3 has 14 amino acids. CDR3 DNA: TGTGCCAGCAGCTCCTCCGGGACAGGTTGGGAGCAGTACGTC. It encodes CASSSSGTGWEQYV.

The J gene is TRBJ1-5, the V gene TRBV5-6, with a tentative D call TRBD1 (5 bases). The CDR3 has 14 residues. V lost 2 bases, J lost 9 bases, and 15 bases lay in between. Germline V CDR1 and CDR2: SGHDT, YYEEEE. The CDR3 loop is CASSFQRGSGPQHF. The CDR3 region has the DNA TGTGCCAGCAGCTTTCAGCGGGGGTCGGGGCCCCAGCATTTT.

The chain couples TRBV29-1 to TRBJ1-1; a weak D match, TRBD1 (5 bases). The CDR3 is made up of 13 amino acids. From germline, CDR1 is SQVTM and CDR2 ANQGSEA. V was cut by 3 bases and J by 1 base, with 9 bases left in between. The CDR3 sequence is CSVDPGKNTEAFF. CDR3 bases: TGCAGCGTTGATCCAGGGAAGAACACTGAAGCTTTCTTT.

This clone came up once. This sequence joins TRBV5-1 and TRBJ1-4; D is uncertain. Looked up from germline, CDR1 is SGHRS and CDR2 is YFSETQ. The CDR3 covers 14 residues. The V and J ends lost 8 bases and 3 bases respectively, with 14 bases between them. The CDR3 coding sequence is TGCGCCAGTAGCGACCTCGCGGCTAATGAAAAACTGTTTTTT. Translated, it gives CASSDLAANEKLFF.

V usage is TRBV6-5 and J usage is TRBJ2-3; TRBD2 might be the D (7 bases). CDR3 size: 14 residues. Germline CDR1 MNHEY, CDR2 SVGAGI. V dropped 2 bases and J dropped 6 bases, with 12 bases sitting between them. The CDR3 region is CASSYGGAGDTQYF. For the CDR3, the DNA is TGTGCCAGCAGTTACGGGGGGGCAGGGGATACGCAGTATTTT.

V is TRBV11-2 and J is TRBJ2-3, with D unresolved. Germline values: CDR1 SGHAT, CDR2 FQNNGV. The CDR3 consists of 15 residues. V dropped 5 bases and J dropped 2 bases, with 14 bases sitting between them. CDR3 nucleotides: TGTGCCAGCAGCCCGAGACGAGGCGACACAGATACGCAGTATTTT. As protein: CASSPRRGDTDTQYF.

CDR3 sequence reads: CASSYGGGADTQYF. CDR3 DNA: TGTGCCAGCAGTTACGGCGGGGGTGCAGATACGCAGTATTTT. The gene calls are TRBV6-5 and TRBJ2-3; 7 bases match TRBD2. The V gene end was trimmed by 2 bases and the J gene end by 4 bases; junction bases not matched to a gene: 3. The CDR3 runs to 14 residues. Per germline, CDR1 MNHEY and CDR2 SVGAGI.

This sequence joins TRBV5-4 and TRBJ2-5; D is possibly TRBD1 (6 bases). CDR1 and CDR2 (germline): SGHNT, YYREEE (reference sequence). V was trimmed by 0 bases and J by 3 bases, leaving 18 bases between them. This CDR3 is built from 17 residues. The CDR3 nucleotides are TGTGCCAGCAGCTTGGGGGGGCGCTGGGATAGTGAAGAGACCCAGTACTTC. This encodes CASSLGGRWDSEETQYF.

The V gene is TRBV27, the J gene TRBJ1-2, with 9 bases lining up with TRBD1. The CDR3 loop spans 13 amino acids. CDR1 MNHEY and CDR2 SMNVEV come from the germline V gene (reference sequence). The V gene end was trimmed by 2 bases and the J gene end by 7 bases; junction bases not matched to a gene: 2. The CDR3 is CASSLGTGFGYTF. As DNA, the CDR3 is TGTGCCAGCAGTTTAGGGACAGGGTTTGGCTACACCTTC.

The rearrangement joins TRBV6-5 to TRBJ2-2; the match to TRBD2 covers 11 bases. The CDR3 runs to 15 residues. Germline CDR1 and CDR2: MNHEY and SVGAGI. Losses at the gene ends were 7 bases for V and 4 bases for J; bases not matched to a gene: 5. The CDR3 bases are TGTGCCAGCACCGGGACTAGCGGACCCACCGGGGAGCTGTTTTTT. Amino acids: CASTGTSGPTGELFF.

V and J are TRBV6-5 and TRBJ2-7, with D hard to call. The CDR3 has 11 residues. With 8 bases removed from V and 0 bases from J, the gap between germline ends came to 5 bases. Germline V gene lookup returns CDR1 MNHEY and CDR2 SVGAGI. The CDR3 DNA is TGTGCCAGCCGACTCTCCTACGAGCAGTACTTC. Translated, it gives CASRLSYEQYF.

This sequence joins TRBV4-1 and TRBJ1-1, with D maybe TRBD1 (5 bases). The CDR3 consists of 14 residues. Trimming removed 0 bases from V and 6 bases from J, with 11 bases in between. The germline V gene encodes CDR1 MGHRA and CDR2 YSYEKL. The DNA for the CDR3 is TGCGCCAGCAGCCAAGATAGGGCAGGGCCTGAAGCTTTCTTT. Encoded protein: CASSQDRAGPEAFF.

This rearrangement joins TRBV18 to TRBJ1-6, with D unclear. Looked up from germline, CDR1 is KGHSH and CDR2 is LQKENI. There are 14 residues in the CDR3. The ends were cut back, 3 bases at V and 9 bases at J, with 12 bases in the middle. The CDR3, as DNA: TGTGCCAGCTCACCTTTAATCGAGGGTTCACCCCTCCACTTT. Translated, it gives CASSPLIEGSPLHF.

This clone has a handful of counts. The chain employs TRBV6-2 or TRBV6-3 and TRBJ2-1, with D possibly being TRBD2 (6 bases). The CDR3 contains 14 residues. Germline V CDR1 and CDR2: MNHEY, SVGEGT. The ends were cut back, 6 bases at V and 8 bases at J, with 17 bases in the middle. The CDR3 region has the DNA TGTGCCAGCAGCACCCGACTAGAGTTTCATGAGCAGTTCTTC. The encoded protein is CASSTRLEFHEQFF.

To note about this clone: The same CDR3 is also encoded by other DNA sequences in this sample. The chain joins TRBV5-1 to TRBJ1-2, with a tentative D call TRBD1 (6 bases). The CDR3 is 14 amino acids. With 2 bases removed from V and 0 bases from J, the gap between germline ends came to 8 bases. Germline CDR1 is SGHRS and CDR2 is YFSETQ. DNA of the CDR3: TGCGCCAGCAGCTTACAGGGAGCTAACTATGGCTACACCTTC. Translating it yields CASSLQGANYGYTF.